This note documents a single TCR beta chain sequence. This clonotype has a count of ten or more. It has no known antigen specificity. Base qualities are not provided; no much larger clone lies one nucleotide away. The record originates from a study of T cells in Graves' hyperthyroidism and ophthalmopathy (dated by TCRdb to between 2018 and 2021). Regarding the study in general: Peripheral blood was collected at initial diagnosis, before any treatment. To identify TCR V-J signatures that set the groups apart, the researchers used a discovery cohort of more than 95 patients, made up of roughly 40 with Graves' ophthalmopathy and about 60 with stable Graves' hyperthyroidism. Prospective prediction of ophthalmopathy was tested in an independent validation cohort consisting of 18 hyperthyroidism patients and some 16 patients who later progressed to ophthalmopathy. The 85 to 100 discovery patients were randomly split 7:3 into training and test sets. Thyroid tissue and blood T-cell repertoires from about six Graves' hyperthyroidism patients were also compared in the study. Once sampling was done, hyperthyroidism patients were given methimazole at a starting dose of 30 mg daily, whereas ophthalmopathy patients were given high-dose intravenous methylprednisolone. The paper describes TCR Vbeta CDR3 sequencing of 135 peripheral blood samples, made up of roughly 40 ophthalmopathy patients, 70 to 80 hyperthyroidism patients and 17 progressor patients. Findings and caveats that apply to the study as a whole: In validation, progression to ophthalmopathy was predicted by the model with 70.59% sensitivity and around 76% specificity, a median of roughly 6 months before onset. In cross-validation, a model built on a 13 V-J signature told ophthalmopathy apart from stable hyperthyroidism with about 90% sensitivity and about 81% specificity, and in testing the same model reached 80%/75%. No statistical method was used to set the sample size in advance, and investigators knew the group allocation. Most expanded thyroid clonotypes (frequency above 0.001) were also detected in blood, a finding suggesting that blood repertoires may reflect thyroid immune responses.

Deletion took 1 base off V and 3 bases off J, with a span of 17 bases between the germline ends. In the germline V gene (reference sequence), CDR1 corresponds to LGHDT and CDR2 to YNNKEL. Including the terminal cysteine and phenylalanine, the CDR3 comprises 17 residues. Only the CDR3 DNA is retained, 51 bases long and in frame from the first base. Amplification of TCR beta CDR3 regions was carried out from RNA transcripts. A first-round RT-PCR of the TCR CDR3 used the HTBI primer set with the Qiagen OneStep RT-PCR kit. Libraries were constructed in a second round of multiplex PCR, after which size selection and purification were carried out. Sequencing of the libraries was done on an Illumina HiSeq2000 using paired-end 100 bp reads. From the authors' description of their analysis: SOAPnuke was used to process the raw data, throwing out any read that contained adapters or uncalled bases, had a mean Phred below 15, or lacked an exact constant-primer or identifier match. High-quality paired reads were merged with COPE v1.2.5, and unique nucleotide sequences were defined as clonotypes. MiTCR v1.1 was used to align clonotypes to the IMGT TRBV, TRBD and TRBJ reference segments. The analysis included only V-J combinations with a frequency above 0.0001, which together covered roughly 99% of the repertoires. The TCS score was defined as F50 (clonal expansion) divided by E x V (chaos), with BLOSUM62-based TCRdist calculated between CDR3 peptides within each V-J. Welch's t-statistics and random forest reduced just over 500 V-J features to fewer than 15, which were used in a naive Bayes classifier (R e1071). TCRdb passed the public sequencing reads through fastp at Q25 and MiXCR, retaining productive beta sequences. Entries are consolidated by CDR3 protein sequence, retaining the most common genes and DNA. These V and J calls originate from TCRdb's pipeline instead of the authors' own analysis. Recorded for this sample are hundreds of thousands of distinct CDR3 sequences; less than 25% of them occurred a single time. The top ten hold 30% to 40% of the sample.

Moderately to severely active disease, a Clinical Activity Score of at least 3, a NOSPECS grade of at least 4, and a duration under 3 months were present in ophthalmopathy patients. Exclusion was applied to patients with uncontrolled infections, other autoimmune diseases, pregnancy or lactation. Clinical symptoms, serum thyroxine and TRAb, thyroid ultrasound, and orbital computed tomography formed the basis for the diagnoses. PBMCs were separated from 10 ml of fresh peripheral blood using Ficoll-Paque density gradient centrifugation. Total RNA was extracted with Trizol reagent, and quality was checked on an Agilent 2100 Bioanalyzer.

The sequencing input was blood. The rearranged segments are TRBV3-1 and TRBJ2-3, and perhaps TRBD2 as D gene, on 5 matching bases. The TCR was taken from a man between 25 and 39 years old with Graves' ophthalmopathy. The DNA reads TGTGCCAGCAGCCAAGGAGGAGGCGGATATGGTACAGATACGCAGTATTTT. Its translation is CASSQGGGGYGTDTQYF.